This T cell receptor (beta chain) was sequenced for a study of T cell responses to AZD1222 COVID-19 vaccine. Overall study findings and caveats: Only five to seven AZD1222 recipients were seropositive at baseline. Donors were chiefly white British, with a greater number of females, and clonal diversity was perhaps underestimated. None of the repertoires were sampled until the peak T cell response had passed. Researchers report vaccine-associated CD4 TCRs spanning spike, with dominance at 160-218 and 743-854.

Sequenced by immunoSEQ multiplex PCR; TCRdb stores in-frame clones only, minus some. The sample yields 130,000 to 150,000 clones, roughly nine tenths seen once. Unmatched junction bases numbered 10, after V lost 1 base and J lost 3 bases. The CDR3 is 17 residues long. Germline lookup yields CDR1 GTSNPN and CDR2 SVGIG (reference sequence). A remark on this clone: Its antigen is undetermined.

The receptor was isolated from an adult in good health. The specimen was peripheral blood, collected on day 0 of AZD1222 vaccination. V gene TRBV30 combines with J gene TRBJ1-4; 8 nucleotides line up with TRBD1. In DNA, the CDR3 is TGTGCCTGGAGTGCCGGCAGGGGGCGCTTGGCTAATGAAAAACTGTTTTTT. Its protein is CAWSAGRGRLANEKLFF.